A selection of T cell receptor beta chains follows, all from one sample in a study of blood T cell repertoires in COVID-19. The repertoire was sequenced with immunoSEQ multiplex PCR; TCRdb's copy has only in-frame clones and lacks some. The repertoire has 240,000 or so clones, around 87% of them found once; the top ten carry roughly 7%. Sequencing used peripheral blood. The receptors shown here come from a man in his fifties or sixties who had recovered from COVID-19. CDR3s include the opening cysteine and the closing phenylalanine or tryptophan. Each record gives: D gene, clone size, V gene, J gene, CDR3 protein, CDR3 DNA. D genes are given only for firm matches. Part of the rows lack a size; the others show once, few, many or a class for expanded clones.

D: .; size: .; V: TRBV28; J: TRBJ2-3; CDR3: CASSSRLGGGDTDTQYF; DNA: TGTGCCAGCAGTTCCCGGTTAGGTGGCGGGGACACAGATACGCAGTATTTT
D: TRBD1; size: few; V: TRBV10-2; J: TRBJ1-6; CDR3: CASSEQGVSPLHF; DNA: TGCGCCAGCAGTGAACAGGGGGTTTCACCCCTCCACTTT
D: .; size: once; V: TRBV5-7; J: TRBJ2-2; CDR3: CASTGPPRAPGELFF; DNA: TGTGCCAGCACCGGACCCCCCAGGGCACCCGGGGAGCTGTTTTTT
D: .; size: .; V: TRBV21-1; J: TRBJ1-1; CDR3: CASSDRGGWGTEAFF; DNA: TGTGCCAGCAGTGATCGGGGAGGGTGGGGCACTGAAGCTTTCTTT
D: .; size: .; V: TRBV21-1; J: TRBJ1-5; CDR3: CASSKWSYGSNQPQHF; DNA: TGTGCCAGCAGCAAATGGAGCTACGGTAGCAATCAGCCCCAGCATTTT
D: .; size: .; V: TRBV29-1; J: TRBJ2-2; CDR3: CSVEKGPGELFF; DNA: TGCAGCGTTGAGAAGGGGCCCGGGGAGCTGTTTTTT
D: TRBD2; size: few; V: TRBV6-6; J: TRBJ2-5; CDR3: CASSSSRAGGRETQYF; DNA: TGTGCCAGCAGTTCCTCCCGAGCGGGGGGGCGTGAGACCCAGTACTTC
D: TRBD2; size: .; V: TRBV6-1; J: TRBJ2-2; CDR3: CASSERQGGTGELFF; DNA: TGTGCCAGCAGTGAAAGGCAGGGAGGGACCGGGGAGCTGTTTTTT
D: .; size: .; V: TRBV7-6; J: TRBJ2-2; CDR3: CASSRGVNTGELFF; DNA: TGTGCCAGCAGCCGAGGCGTGAACACCGGGGAGCTGTTTTTT
D: .; size: .; V: TRBV9; J: TRBJ1-1; CDR3: CASSSIPGTEAFF; DNA: TGTGCCAGCAGCTCGATTCCCGGCACTGAAGCTTTCTTT
D: .; size: .; V: TRBV7-9; J: TRBJ2-5; CDR3: CASSLYGAVQETQYF; DNA: TGTGCCAGCAGCTTATATGGGGCAGTACAAGAGACCCAGTACTTC
D: TRBD2; size: .; V: TRBV24-1; J: TRBJ2-2; CDR3: CATSGAGTGELFF; DNA: TGTGCCACCAGTGGAGCGGGGACCGGGGAGCTGTTTTTT
D: .; size: .; V: TRBV5-5; J: TRBJ1-5; CDR3: CASTSGVLGYNQPQHF; DNA: TGTGCCAGCACCTCGGGGGTCTTAGGTTACAATCAGCCCCAGCATTTT
D: .; size: .; V: TRBV21-1; J: TRBJ2-3; CDR3: CASSTPTRESTDTQYF; DNA: TGTGCCAGCAGCACCCCCACTAGAGAAAGCACAGATACGCAGTATTTT
D: .; size: .; V: TRBV6-5; J: TRBJ2-3; CDR3: CASAFSQGGTDTQYF; DNA: TGTGCCAGCGCTTTTTCTCAGGGTGGCACAGATACGCAGTATTTT
D: TRBD2; size: .; V: TRBV3-1/TRBV3-2; J: TRBJ2-3; CDR3: CASSPERGGMTDTQYF; DNA: TGTGCCAGCAGCCCCGAGCGGGGGGGAATGACAGATACGCAGTATTTT
D: TRBD1; size: .; V: TRBV6-5; J: TRBJ1-2; CDR3: CASTQPTGAYGYTF; DNA: TGTGCCAGCACACAACCGACAGGGGCTTATGGCTACACCTTC
D: .; size: .; V: TRBV19; J: TRBJ1-5; CDR3: CASSSGRPANQPQHF; DNA: TGTGCCAGTAGTAGCGGTCGACCCGCTAATCAGCCCCAGCATTTT
D: .; size: .; V: TRBV21-1; J: TRBJ1-1; CDR3: CASSRNDSMNTEAFF; DNA: TGTGCCAGCAGCCGGAACGACAGCATGAACACTGAAGCTTTCTTT
D: TRBD2; size: .; V: TRBV5-1; J: TRBJ2-2; CDR3: CASSAVSGGTGELFF; DNA: TGCGCCAGCAGCGCGGTTAGCGGGGGTACCGGGGAGCTGTTTTTT
D: TRBD2; size: .; V: TRBV2; J: TRBJ2-1; CDR3: CASSGSGTSPLHEQFF; DNA: TGTGCCAGCAGTGGGTCCGGGACTAGTCCCCTCCATGAGCAGTTCTTC
D: .; size: .; V: TRBV24-1; J: TRBJ2-5; CDR3: CATSDVRDYQETQYF; DNA: TGTGCCACCAGTGACGTTCGGGACTACCAAGAGACCCAGTACTTC
D: .; size: .; V: TRBV7-9; J: TRBJ1-4; CDR3: CASSSRQGHEKLFF; DNA: TGTGCCAGCAGCTCCCGGCAGGGTCATGAAAAACTGTTTTTT
D: .; size: .; V: TRBV7-2; J: TRBJ2-3; CDR3: CASSLALSKGLNTQYF; DNA: TGTGCCAGCAGCTTAGCGCTATCTAAGGGGTTGAATACGCAGTATTTT
D: .; size: once; V: TRBV28; J: TRBJ1-4; CDR3: CASSLMGAQEKLFF; DNA: TGTGCCAGCAGTTTGATGGGGGCGCAGGAAAAACTGTTTTTT
D: .; size: .; V: TRBV27; J: TRBJ1-5; CDR3: CASPTPGDNQPQHF; DNA: TGTGCCAGCCCGACACCGGGGGACAATCAGCCCCAGCATTTT
D: .; size: once; V: TRBV11-3; J: TRBJ2-3; CDR3: CASSLGGADTQYF; DNA: TGTGCCAGCAGCTTAGGCGGGGCAGATACGCAGTATTTT
D: TRBD1; size: .; V: TRBV15; J: TRBJ1-6; CDR3: CATSRSTGGNSPLHF; DNA: TGTGCCACCAGCAGGTCGACAGGGGGAAATTCACCCCTCCACTTT
D: .; size: .; V: TRBV9; J: TRBJ1-4; CDR3: CASSVGALGKLFF; DNA: TGTGCCAGCAGCGTGGGAGCTCTGGGAAAACTGTTTTTT
D: .; size: once; V: TRBV6-5; J: TRBJ1-4; CDR3: CASSRAGEKLFF; DNA: TGTGCCAGCAGTCGAGCGGGTGAAAAACTGTTTTTT
D: .; size: .; V: TRBV27; J: TRBJ1-5; CDR3: CASSPAGYQLLNQPQHF; DNA: TGTGCCAGCAGTCCCGCAGGGTACCAACTACTTAATCAGCCCCAGCATTTT
D: TRBD2; size: .; V: TRBV6-5; J: TRBJ2-7; CDR3: CASSRGAHEQYF; DNA: TGTGCCAGCTCGCGGGGGGCCCACGAGCAGTACTTC
D: .; size: .; V: TRBV28; J: TRBJ2-7; CDR3: CASSLGGGGWSSYEQYF; DNA: TGTGCCAGCAGTTTAGGAGGGGGCGGTTGGAGCTCCTACGAGCAGTACTTC
D: TRBD1; size: .; V: TRBV25-1; J: TRBJ1-1; CDR3: CASSESRGRGTEAFF; DNA: TGTGCCAGCAGTGAATCTAGGGGGCGCGGCACTGAAGCTTTCTTT
D: .; size: .; V: TRBV6-4; J: TRBJ2-6; CDR3: CASSDEAVGANVLTF; DNA: TGTGCCAGCAGTGACGAGGCAGTTGGGGCCAACGTCCTGACTTTC
D: .; size: .; V: TRBV7-9; J: TRBJ2-3; CDR3: CASSLLNSDTQYF; DNA: TGTGCCAGCAGCTTGCTTAACTCAGATACGCAGTATTTT
D: .; size: once; V: TRBV18; J: TRBJ1-3; CDR3: CASSPRRQLPSGNTIYF; DNA: TGTGCCAGCTCCCCCCGTCGACAGCTCCCCTCTGGAAACACCATATATTTT
D: TRBD1; size: .; V: TRBV28; J: TRBJ1-2; CDR3: CASRTGKSGYTF; DNA: TGTGCCAGCAGGACAGGGAAATCAGGCTACACCTTC
D: .; size: .; V: TRBV7-9; J: TRBJ1-1; CDR3: CASSLEGAIRAFF; DNA: TGTGCCAGCAGCTTAGAAGGGGCGATTAGAGCTTTCTTT
D: .; size: .; V: TRBV6-1; J: TRBJ2-7; CDR3: CASSEDNEQYF; DNA: TGTGCCAGCAGTGAAGACAACGAGCAGTACTTC
D: TRBD1; size: .; V: TRBV6-1; J: TRBJ1-3; CDR3: CASSEFMGTASFGNTIYF; DNA: TGTGCCAGCAGTGAATTCATGGGGACAGCATCCTTTGGAAACACCATATATTTT